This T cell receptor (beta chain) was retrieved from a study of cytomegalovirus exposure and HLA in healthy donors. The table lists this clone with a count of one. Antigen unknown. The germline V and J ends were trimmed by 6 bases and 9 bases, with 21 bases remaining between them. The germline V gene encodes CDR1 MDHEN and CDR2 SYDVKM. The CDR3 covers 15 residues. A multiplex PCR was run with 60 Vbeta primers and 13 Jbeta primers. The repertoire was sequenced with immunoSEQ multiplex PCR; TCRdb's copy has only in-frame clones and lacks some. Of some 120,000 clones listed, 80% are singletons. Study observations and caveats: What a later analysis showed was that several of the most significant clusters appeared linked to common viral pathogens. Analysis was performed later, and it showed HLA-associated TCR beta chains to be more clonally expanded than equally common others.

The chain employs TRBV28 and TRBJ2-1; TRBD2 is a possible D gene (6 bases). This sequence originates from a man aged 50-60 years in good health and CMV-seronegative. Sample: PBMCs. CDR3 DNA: TGTGCCAGCAGCAGTCAAAGAGATGCCGGGGGTGAGCAGTTCTTC. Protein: CASSSQRDAGGEQFF.